This T cell receptor (beta chain) was captured by sequencing in a study of CD4 T cells in relation to SARS-CoV-2 and coronaviruses. Background on the study: No peptide or an HIV-1 Nef peptide pool served as negative control.

Regarding this clone: Its target is unknown.

Germline V gene data show CDR1 as SGHTS and CDR2 as YDEGEE. The CDR3 spans 16 residues. Trimming at V came to 1 base and at J to 3 bases, leaving 9 bases not matched to a gene. Method: immunoSEQ multiplex PCR; TCRdb's copy keeps in-frame clones and lacks some. Counted here are roughly 18,000 clones, about 80% occurring once; the ten biggest clones make up 9.5% to 13%. Overall study findings and caveats: Around 62% of donors had memory CD4+ clonotypes crossrecognizing SARS-CoV-2 and common cold coronavirus spike.

The unexposed donors gave CD4+ T cells in about 2011-2018, prior to COVID-19. The cells were cultured for over eight days before CD4+ T cells were isolated. This chain links TRBV5-8 with TRBJ2-5; the match to TRBD2 covers 7 bases. Sequenced sample: CD4+ T cells from PBMCs, cultured in vitro. The origin of this receptor is a human donor in good health. CDR3 loop: CASSLLSWTREETQYF. The CDR3 bases are TGTGCCAGCAGCTTGTTATCCTGGACTAGAGAAGAGACCCAGTACTTC.